The present T cell receptor (beta chain) was sequenced within a study of vaccination and CD4 T cells after COVID-19. Scientists ran DNA taken from cultured CD4+ T cells through the Oncomine TCR Beta short-read assay for sequencing. MiXCR, applied by TCRdb to the PCR reads, yields one record per CDR3 protein. Of fewer than 11,000 distinct CDR3 sequences listed, roughly 63% were seen once; the top ten hold roughly 15%. About this clonotype: No antigen is known for it.

Treatment specified: approximately nine-day PBMC culture with coronavirus spike peptide pools or control peptides (ViraFEST assay). The CDR3 has 16 amino acids. The germline V gene has CDR1 SGHRS and CDR2 YFSETQ. After removal of 2 bases from V and 5 bases from J, the junction contained 9 bases not matched to a gene. This sequence was found in a human donor who had recovered from COVID-19. The material sequenced was CD4+ T cells from blood, cultured in vitro. The V call is TRBV5-1, the J call TRBJ1-2; 10 nucleotides match TRBD1. The CDR3 nucleotides are TGCGCCAGCAGCTTTGACAGGGGGCGCATGGATTATGGCTACACCTTC. Translating it yields CASSFDRGRMDYGYTF.